These T cell receptor beta chains were read from a single sample in a study of T cells in Graves' hyperthyroidism and ophthalmopathy. From the multiplex PCR reads, TCRdb called clonotypes with MiXCR, one entry per CDR3 protein. This table holds 500,000 to 750,000 distinct CDR3 sequences, approximately 44% found once. Sequencing was carried out using peripheral blood or thyroid tissue (not recorded which). The receptors were gathered from a woman between 18 and 29 years old with Graves' hyperthyroidism. Each CDR3 is given with its conserved first and last residue. A D gene is named only where the DNA matches it firmly. The size field is filled for only some rows; it gives once, few, many or a size class.

v_call,clone_size,d_call,j_call,cdr3_aa,cdr3_nt
TRBV6-5,few,NA,TRBJ2-5,CASRAGSKEAQYF,TGTGCCAGCAGGGCCGGAAGTAAGGAGGCCCAGTACTTC
TRBV7-9,NA,TRBD2,TRBJ2-1,CASSLTSGRSGEQFF,TGTGCCAGCAGTTTGACTAGCGGGAGGTCAGGTGAGCAGTTCTTC
TRBV4-3,NA,NA,TRBJ2-7,CASSQEGRKSYEQYF,TGCGCCAGCAGCCAAGAAGGTAGAAAGTCCTACGAGCAGTACTTC
TRBV15,NA,NA,TRBJ1-4,CATSKTGTSEKLFF,TGTGCCACCAGCAAAACCGGGACTAGCGAAAAACTGTTTTTT
TRBV5-1,NA,NA,TRBJ1-2,CASSPGGRGIYGYTF,TGCGCCAGCAGCCCGGGGGGGCGGGGGATCTATGGCTACACCTTC
TRBV5-6,many,TRBD1,TRBJ1-5,CASSDRGQPQHF,TGTGCCAGCAGCGACAGGGGTCAGCCCCAGCATTTT
TRBV2,NA,NA,TRBJ2-1,CARIHRDTHNEQFF,TGTGCCAGGATTCATCGGGACACGCACAATGAGCAGTTCTTC
TRBV7-2,many,NA,TRBJ1-2,CASSLAAGNTF,TGTGCCAGCAGCTTAGCGGCAGGGAACACCTTC
TRBV29-1,NA,TRBD2,TRBJ2-7,CSQGLAGVYEQYF,TGCAGCCAAGGGCTAGCGGGAGTCTACGAGCAGTACTTC
TRBV7-3,NA,TRBD2,TRBJ2-1,CASSLDQNRFSGSRNEQFF,TGTGCCAGCAGCTTGGACCAAAATAGGTTTAGCGGGAGTAGGAATGAGCAGTTCTTC
TRBV13,NA,NA,TRBJ2-5,CASSFRQVGVQETQYF,TGTGCCAGCAGCTTTCGACAGGTGGGAGTTCAAGAGACCCAGTACTTC
TRBV9,many,NA,TRBJ1-5,CASSVGAGDQPQHF,TGTGCCAGCAGCGTAGGGGCAGGGGATCAGCCCCAGCATTTT
TRBV7-6,NA,NA,TRBJ2-7,CASSALLRDSYEQYF,TGTGCCAGCAGCGCCCTACTCAGGGACTCCTACGAGCAGTACTTC
TRBV20-1,many,TRBD2,TRBJ2-7,CSARAHSGTSGFYEQYF,TGCAGTGCTAGAGCCCACTCAGGGACTAGCGGTTTCTACGAGCAGTACTTC
TRBV5-1,few,TRBD2,TRBJ2-2,CASSFPGLAGGENTGELFF,TGCGCCAGCAGCTTCCCGGGACTAGCGGGAGGGGAAAACACCGGGGAGCTGTTTTTT
TRBV7-9,NA,NA,TRBJ2-5,CASSLIGVQLGSQYF,TGTGCCAGCAGCTTAATCGGGGTCCAACTAGGTTCCCAGTACTTC
TRBV9,NA,TRBD1,TRBJ2-2,CASSTGTGEAAGELFF,TGTGCCAGCAGCACAGGGACAGGGGAGGCCGCCGGGGAGCTGTTTTTT
TRBV2,few,NA,TRBJ2-1,CASSGWERNDEQFF,TGTGCCAGCAGTGGGTGGGAGCGCAACGATGAGCAGTTCTTC
TRBV20-1,NA,TRBD2,TRBJ2-3,CSARDPREGPADTQYF,TGCAGTGCTAGAGATCCCCGGGAGGGCCCCGCAGATACGCAGTATTTT
TRBV5-1,NA,TRBD2,TRBJ2-7,CASSLRSGSDEQYF,TGCGCCAGCAGCTTGCGCAGCGGGAGTGACGAGCAGTACTTC
TRBV30,NA,NA,TRBJ1-4,CALAGINEKLFF,TGTGCCTTGGCAGGGATTAATGAAAAACTGTTTTTT
TRBV7-2,NA,NA,TRBJ1-4,CASSPGAGFEKLFF,TGTGCCAGCAGCCCCGGGGCAGGGTTTGAAAAACTGTTTTTT
TRBV5-8,many,NA,TRBJ2-7,CASSPKSEQYF,TGTGCCAGCAGCCCGAAATCCGAGCAGTACTTC
TRBV6-1,once,TRBD2,TRBJ2-5,CASSTSGRSQYF,TGTGCCAGCAGCACTAGCGGGAGGTCCCAGTACTTC
TRBV10-3,NA,NA,TRBJ1-2,CAISESFDSYNYGYTF,TGTGCCATCAGTGAGTCGTTTGACAGCTATAACTATGGCTACACCTTC
TRBV6-5,NA,NA,TRBJ1-4,CASSFTRDEEKLFF,TGTGCCAGCAGCTTCACCAGGGATGAGGAAAAACTGTTTTTT
TRBV27,NA,TRBD1,TRBJ2-7,CASRLRDRAPYEQYF,TGTGCCAGCAGACTTAGGGACAGGGCCCCCTACGAGCAGTACTTC
TRBV5-6,NA,NA,TRBJ1-6,CASNEGSSPLHF,TGTGCCAGCAACGAAGGGAGTTCACCCCTCCACTTT
TRBV2,many,NA,TRBJ2-7,CASKRGTTTYEQYF,TGTGCCAGCAAAAGGGGGACGACAACCTACGAGCAGTACTTC
TRBV10-3,many,TRBD2,TRBJ2-2,CAISGGLVGTGELFF,TGTGCCATCAGCGGGGGACTAGTTGGCACCGGGGAGCTGTTTTTT
TRBV24-1,NA,TRBD1,TRBJ1-2,CATSVRDSLGYTF,TGTGCCACCAGTGTCAGGGACAGCTTAGGCTACACCTTC